This T cell receptor (beta chain) was identified during a study of cytomegalovirus exposure and HLA in healthy donors. On this clone: Its antigen is as yet unknown.

The V segment lost 1 base and the J segment 3 bases; nucleotides outside the gene matches: 4. Germline CDR1 reads KGHSH; CDR2 reads LQKENI. The CDR3 totals 16 residues. The PCR was carried out with 60 Vbeta primers and 13 Jbeta primers. Only in-frame clones appear in the TCRdb table, and some are missing; sequencing was by immunoSEQ multiplex PCR. In the table there are 150,000 to 250,000 clones, around 78% of which are singletons. Points from the study as a whole: An analysis that was carried out later associated 15,000 to 20,000 TCR beta sequences with HLA alleles at 0.05 false discovery rate.

The rearrangement uses TRBV18 and TRBJ1-4; 8 bases fit TRBD1. The TCR was taken from a man aged 25 to 40 in good health and CMV-seronegative. The material sequenced was PBMCs. CDR3 sequence: CASSPQQGAANEKLFF. In nucleotides, the CDR3 is TGTGCCAGCTCACCACAGCAGGGGGCGGCTAATGAAAAACTGTTTTTT. The entire variable domain, with the rest obtained from reference TRBV18 and TRBJ1-4, is as follows: NAGVMQNPRHLVRRRGQEARLRCSPMKGHSHVYWYRQLPEEGLKFMVYLQKENIIDESGMPKERFSAEFPKEGPSILRIQQVVRGDSAAYFCASSPQQGAANEKLFFGSGTQLSVL.